This TCR beta chain emerged from a study of cytomegalovirus exposure and HLA in healthy donors (dated by TCRdb to the late 2010s). As for the study more broadly: An earlier analysis of several hundred of the donors reported 250 to 350 Gb of sequence data and some 100 million unique TCR beta sequences from approximately 180 million T cells. An early release that covered some 640 HLA-typed donors contained around 330 gigabases of sequencing data and 75 million to 100 million unique TCR sequences. Of the 300 to 500 genotyped donors, less than 90% were placed in the genetic ancestry cluster associated with self-reported Caucasian donors. The aim of the study was to test whether cataloging public T cell receptors could identify signatures of past pathogen exposure. Using immunosequencing, the study profiled T cell repertoires from fewer than 850 subjects and related those repertoires to cytomegalovirus serostatus. Along with the approximately 650-subject first cohort, a separate validation cohort of approximately 110 different subjects was used. The study combined high-throughput TCR immunosequencing, statistical association of individual TCRs with disease status, and machine learning to predict cytomegalovirus infection status. A later analysis re-analyzed previously published TCR beta repertoires from 666 donors and added high-resolution HLA genotyping to study TCR occurrence patterns. The later analysis used no new phenotypic data to find candidate immune exposures, relying instead on TCR beta sequences and their occurrence across donors. An earlier analysis of around 580 of the donors used high-throughput TCR beta sequencing to judge whether each TCR beta V gene segment behaved as functional or pseudogenic. Donor age, sex, ethnicity and CMV serostatus were compiled together with the repertoire data. A later genetic analysis took genome-wide SNP genotypes for about 65% of the 666 donors and used that subset as a discovery cohort. Every discovery cohort repertoire had been produced on one sequencing platform. Class I and class II HLA loci were covered by the typing at four-digit resolution. Typing coverage varied by locus: roughly 620-630 donors for A, B, C, DRB1 and DQB1; under 550 for DQA1; more than 600 for DPA1; more than 450 for DPB1. Several DR-DQ haplotypes were handled as single units for association and clustering because linkage in the cohort was strong. On average, roughly 240,000 unique TCR beta nucleotide sequences were sequenced per donor among a few hundred genotyped donors of the cohort, with roughly 19% of those sequences being non-productive. On the study overall, not on this receptor specifically: Roughly uniform sequencing depth across donors was assumed in presence/absence analyses, although this assumption may not hold. V-gene and J-gene trimming of TCR beta chains was associated with a missense DCLRE1C variant in a later genetic analysis, and the association was replicated in an independent cohort. A total of about 180 TCR beta chains were listed by the study as associated with cytomegalovirus. While some public TCRs were present in many individuals, most TCR sequences turned up only very rarely across donors. In a later analysis, HLA-associated TCR beta chains showed more clonal expansion and lower generation probabilities than non-associated chains that were equally common. According to a later analysis, most CMV-associated TCR beta chains appeared to be HLA-restricted, and the HLA associations seemed to be driven largely by CMV exposure. A cluster of highly shared sequence variants was judged likely to be a technical artifact of the sequencing pipeline. Specific HLA alleles were associated with some 15,000 TCR beta sequences at a false discovery rate of 0.05 in a later analysis. The authors suggested that the approach could potentially be generalized to other disease states and immunological phenotypes. Because some donors lacked HLA typing at each locus, the association tests relied only on the typed subset. According to a later genetic analysis, donors in an Asian-associated ancestry cluster had fewer N-insertions in productive TCRs than the approximately 710-donor mean. For the cohort, immune exposure information was limited to CMV serostatus. Assigning TCR associations to individual alleles was difficult when HLA alleles, especially DR and DQ, strongly co-occurred. A few of the identified cytomegalovirus-associated TCR beta chains were confirmed in vitro to be specific for cytomegalovirus antigens. In a later analysis, the rate of TCR association differed among HLA loci, with DRB1 alleles having the most associated TCRs and HLA-C alleles having the fewest. In an earlier analysis of approximately 590 of the donors, most TCR beta V segments appeared in productive rearrangements about 87% or about 30% of the time, broadly matching IMGT annotations. A further reported finding was that TCR beta sequences accurately predicted the HLA-A and HLA-B alleles for most subjects in the first cohort. Some IMGT-functional V segments, including TRBV6-2 and TRBV6-3, could not be distinguished by the 87-base-pair reads and were therefore excluded. Over 15 rarely observed V segments, including chromosome 9 orphons, were excluded from the earlier analysis of several hundred of the donors because counts were too low. The cohort was sequenced for TCR beta chains only, and without alpha or paired-chain data the features that could be detected were limited. A later analysis reported that several top co-occurrence clusters appeared linked to parvovirus B19, influenza, CMV and Epstein-Barr virus. Correlated functional status among segregating V segments might be attributable to linkage disequilibrium, but an unknown experimental factor could not be ruled out. Cytomegalovirus status was reported to be diagnosed by the classifier with high specificity and sensitivity in both the original and validation cohorts.

With regard to this clone: The clone's antigen remains unknown. Per-base quality was not reported, and no clone a single base away is much larger than it.

The cohort was made up of approximately 670 healthy bone marrow donors. At the time of sampling, all cohort members were nominally healthy, though unrecorded immune exposures were likely present. The donor tested CMV seronegative, placing the donor among the approximately 400 seronegative members of the cohort. Every donor gave a peripheral blood sample, and the peripheral blood mononuclear cells from that sample were used for TCR beta sequencing. The Qiagen DNeasy Blood Extraction Kit was used to extract genomic DNA from the blood cell samples. The germline V gene gives CDR1 as WSHSY and CDR2 as SAAADI. The CDR3 sequence holds 13 residues, the cysteine and phenylalanine included. Just CDR3 DNA is preserved here, 39 bases in frame from base 1. Trimming takes 8 bases off V and 7 bases off J; junction bases not matched to a gene: 5. The library came from the immunoSEQ multiplex PCR assay. For the multiplex PCR, a mixture combining 60 forward primers for TCR Vbeta segments and 13 reverse primers for TCR Jbeta segments was used. The CDR3 region of rearranged TCR beta genes was amplified from genomic DNA by a multiplex PCR assay. The amplified TCR beta libraries were sequenced on the Illumina HiSeq System as 87-base-pair reads. Processing in the source paper ran as follows. In a later analysis, about 80 million unique TCR beta chains were counted across the 650 to 750 repertoires, and around 11 million of these chains were shared by at least two donors. Raw reads were error-corrected and collapsed into unique sequences with a nearest-neighbor algorithm that merged closely related sequences to remove PCR and sequencing errors. Alignment of CDR3 sequences to IMGT reference sequences was used to assign V, D and J gene segments. Each retained sequence needed at least a six-nucleotide match to both a V gene segment and a J gene segment. Rearrangements were called productive when the CDR3 lacked stop codons and stayed in frame with V and J; all others were non-productive. CDR3 was defined by IMGT convention, running from the second conserved V-encoded cysteine to the conserved J-encoded phenylalanine. The earlier analysis of fewer than 700 of the donors excluded sequences that lacked an unambiguous match to a single V gene segment. An earlier analysis of almost 600 of the donors classified V segments as functional when productive rearrangements were above 56.7% and as segregating when the standard deviation between donors was above 5%. A statistical classification framework was developed to diagnose cytomegalovirus status using the catalog of TCR beta chain sequences. V and J gene assignment, in a later analysis, came from comparing TCR nucleotide sequences with IMGT/GENE-DB human TR gene sequences. In a later analysis, CDR3 sequences and most-parsimonious VDJ recombination scenarios were assigned using the TCRdist pipeline. In a later analysis, each TCR beta chain was defined by its CDR3 amino acid sequence together with its V-gene family, and reads lacking a unique V-gene family were excluded. A later analysis removed roughly 590 highly shared, low-generation-probability nucleotide sequences to deal with suspected cross-contamination and a sequencing artifact. A later analysis calculated a clonal expansion index for each public chain from normalized within-repertoire ranks of inferred template counts. In a later analysis, generation probabilities were computed with a VDJ recombination model fitted to out-of-frame rearrangements, and the resulting probabilities were checked against IGoR. In a later analysis, hypergeometric tests were used to score TCR-TCR, TCR-HLA and TCR-CMV co-occurrence, with a repertoire-size bias correction applied to TCR pairs. A later analysis estimated false discovery rates by permuting HLA or CMV assignments 20 times. In a later analysis, co-occurring TCRs were grouped using DBSCAN, and TCRdist sequence similarity was added for clustering within HLA-allele-positive subsets. Repertoires with fewer than 30,000 or more than 120,000 public chains were left out of co-occurrence clustering, as were about 5 repertoires with anomalous nucleotide sharing. As stored in TCRdb, this immuneACCESS dataset retains in-frame rearrangements with V and J assigned. A fraction of the clones does not appear; measured against another copy, unresolved V genes explain less than half of the discrepancy, and the remainder lacks a known reason. V, J and clone size are taken as reported in that table, and D and trimming were inferred from the DNA itself. Recorded for this sample are fewer than 200,000 clones; about 65% of them occurred a single time. The ten largest clonotypes hold 1.5% of the sample.

The sequence was collected from a girl aged 5-17 years in good health and CMV-seronegative. Recombination joined TRBV10-2 with TRBJ1-6, with 7 bases in between that match TRBD1. Material: PBMCs. The nucleotide sequence is given as TGCGCCAGCGGGGACAGCTTCAATTCACCCCTCCACTTT. The encoded protein is CASGDSFNSPLHF.